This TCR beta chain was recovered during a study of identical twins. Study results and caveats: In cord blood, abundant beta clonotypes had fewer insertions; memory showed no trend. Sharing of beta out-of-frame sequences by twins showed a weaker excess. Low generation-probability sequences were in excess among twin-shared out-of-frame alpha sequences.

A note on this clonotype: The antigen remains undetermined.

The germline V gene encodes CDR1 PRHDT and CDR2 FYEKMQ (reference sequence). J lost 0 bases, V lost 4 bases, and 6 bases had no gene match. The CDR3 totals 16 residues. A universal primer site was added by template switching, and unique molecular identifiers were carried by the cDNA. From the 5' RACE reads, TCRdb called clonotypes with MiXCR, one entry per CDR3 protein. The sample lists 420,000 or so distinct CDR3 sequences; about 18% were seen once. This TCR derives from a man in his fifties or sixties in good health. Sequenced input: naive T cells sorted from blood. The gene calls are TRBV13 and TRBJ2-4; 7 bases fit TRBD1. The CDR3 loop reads CASSSLDRLAKNIQYF. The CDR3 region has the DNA TGTGCCAGCAGCTCGTTGGACAGGCTAGCCAAAAACATTCAGTACTTC.